This T cell receptor (beta chain) was sequenced in a study of CD8 T cells in ankylosing spondylitis. MiXCR, applied by TCRdb to the 5' RACE reads, yields one record per CDR3 protein. The sample has 200,000 or so distinct CDR3 sequences; roughly 24% are singletons. With 3 bases removed from V and 2 bases from J, the gap between germline ends came to 4 bases. Germline CDR1 and CDR2: SEHNR and FQNEAQ (reference sequence). This CDR3 has 12 amino acids. About this clonotype itself: One base away lies a much larger clone, so this may be a sequencing read error.

The sample taken for sequencing was blood, either unsorted or a sorted T cell fraction (not recorded which). The genes are TRBV7-9 and TRBJ1-2; the D is unclear. The TCR comes from a male donor with ankylosing spondylitis or in good health (not recorded which). CDR3 loop: CASSFENYGYTF. DNA of the CDR3: TGTGCCAGCAGCTTCGAAAACTATGGCTACACCTTC.